This T cell receptor beta chain was sequenced during a study of T cell responses to AZD1222 COVID-19 vaccine. Whole-study findings and limits: Spike-wide vaccine-associated CD4 TCRs dominated at 160-218 and 743-854. A mostly white British donor set with more females was recruited, and clonal diversity was possibly underestimated. Nearly half of unique spike-specific TCRs reportedly avoided B.1.351 and B.1.1.7 mutated regions.

Only in-frame clones appear in the TCRdb table, and some are missing; sequencing was by immunoSEQ multiplex PCR. The sample yields under 200,000 clones, about 92% seen once. In regard to this clone: What it binds is not known.

Germline-derived CDR1 and CDR2 are LGHDT and YNNKEL (reference sequence). The CDR3 has 15 amino acids. V was pared by 3 bases and J by 0 bases, with 9 bases between. The sequences come from peripheral blood, collected 28 days after the second dose of the MenACWY control vaccine. The source of this sequence is an adult who received the MenACWY meningococcal vaccine as a control. The chain recombines TRBV3-1 (or the pseudogene TRBV3-2) with TRBJ1-3, with unresolved D. The CDR3 here is CASSHKKSSGNTIYF. The CDR3 DNA reads as TGTGCCAGCAGCCACAAAAAGAGCTCTGGAAACACCATATATTTT.